The 27 T cell receptor beta chains below were found in one sample sequenced in a study of CD8 T cell repertoires and HIV-1 epitope variants (dated by TCRdb to about 2020). Libraries were prepared through the immunoSEQ multiplex PCR assay. TCRdb took over this immuneACCESS table, retaining in-frame rearrangements with V and J assigned. Such tables are incomplete; in checked studies, under half of the missing clones stem from an unresolved V gene, and the remainder is unexplained. The sample data list 80,000 to 95,000 clones, and over 70% of these were observed just once. Of the sample, roughly 25% is held by the ten largest clones. Sequenced sample: uncultured baseline CD8+ T cells from peripheral blood mononuclear cells (PBMCs). The receptors come from a male donor with HIV.

The V call is TRBV10-1, the J call TRBJ1-1, with D unclear. The CDR3 consists of 13 residues. The germline V gene encodes CDR1 WNHNN and CDR2 SYGVQD (reference sequence). V was cut by 4 bases and J by 1 base, with 7 bases left in between. DNA for the CDR3: TGCGCCAGCAGTGGGTGGGCGAACACTGAAGCTTTCTTT. Its protein is CASSGWANTEAFF.

The genes are TRBV30 and TRBJ1-4; 7 bases are a match to TRBD1. Germline trimming cut 0 bases from V and 5 bases from J; bases unmatched to any gene: 9. The germline gives CDR1 GTSNPN, CDR2 SVGIG (reference sequence). The CDR3 sequence is 16 residues long. The CDR3 bases are TGTGCCTGGAGTGTAGGGGCCTCAGGGGGGAATGAAAAACTGTTTTTT. This translates into CAWSVGASGGNEKLFF.

Only a few counts were recorded for this clone. The rearrangement links TRBV14 to TRBJ2-5; perhaps TRBD2 as D (7 bases). The V end was cut by 3 bases, the J end by 4 bases, with 9 bases between. The germline V gene encodes CDR1 SGHDN and CDR2 FVKESK. The CDR3 has 13 amino acids. CDR3 coding DNA: TGTGCCAGCAGCCAGAGGGGGGGAGAGACCCAGTACTTC. It yields the protein CASSQRGGETQYF.

In its sample, this clone was seen a few times. The chain combines TRBV28 with TRBJ2-2; a weak D match, TRBD1 (6 bases). CDR1 MDHEN and CDR2 SYDVKM come from the germline V gene. V lost 9 bases and J lost 1, with 9 bases in between. The CDR3 has 13 residues. The CDR3: CASLTGNTGELFF. The CDR3 region has the DNA TGTGCCAGTTTGACAGGGAACACCGGGGAGCTGTTTTTT.

This clone was seen only a few times. CDR3 sequence reads: CAWTVAGLSALNTEAFF. Written as DNA, the CDR3 is TGTGCCTGGACCGTCGCAGGTTTGTCAGCCTTGAACACTGAAGCTTTCTTT. J is TRBJ1-1 and V is TRBV30; the D is unclear. CDR3 size: 17 residues. With 4 bases removed from V and 0 bases from J, the gap between germline ends came to 21 bases. Germline CDR1 and CDR2: GTSNPN and SVGIG (reference sequence). The entire variable domain, with the rest obtained from reference TRBV30 and TRBJ1-1, is as follows: SQTIHQWPATLVQPVGSPLSLECTVEGTSNPNLYWYRQAAGRGLQLLFYSVGIGQISSEVPQNLSASRPQDRQFILSSKKLLLSDSGFYLCAWTVAGLSALNTEAFFGQGTRLTVV.

V and J are TRBV5-1 and TRBJ2-7, with a weak D call TRBD2 (6 bases). The CDR3 extends over 13 amino acids. The germline V gene has CDR1 SGHRS and CDR2 YFSETQ. Trimming took 7 bases from V and 4 from J, leaving 15 bases between them. CDR3 region: CASGGTDVYEQYF. The CDR3 nucleotides are TGCGCCAGCGGGGGGACGGATGTTTACGAGCAGTACTTC.

This chain uses TRBV5-1 with TRBJ1-4, with 8 positions matching TRBD1. Germline CDR1 is SGHRS and CDR2 is YFSETQ. The CDR3 extends over 16 amino acids. The ends lost 1 base at V and 7 bases at J; junction bases unmatched: 9. The CDR3 region is CASSLQGAQVREKLFF. For the CDR3, the DNA is TGCGCCAGCAGCTTGCAGGGGGCGCAGGTTCGTGAAAAACTGTTTTTT. Supplemented by reference TRBV5-1 and TRBJ1-4, the full variable domain reads KAGVTQTPRYLIKTRGQQVTLSCSPISGHRSVSWYQQTPGQGLQFLFEYFSETQRNKGNFPGRFSGRQFSNSRSEMNVSTLELGDSALYLCASSLQGAQVREKLFFGSGTQLSVL.

The rearrangement joins TRBV7-2 to TRBJ2-5; D is unresolved. The length of the CDR3 is 11 residues. Trimming took 3 bases from V and 4 from J, leaving 3 bases between them. Germline V gene data show CDR1 as SGHTA and CDR2 as FQGNSA. CDR3 loop: CASSFGETQYF. The CDR3 DNA follows: TGTGCCAGCAGCTTCGGAGAGACCCAGTACTTC. Complete variable domain (other parts from reference TRBV7-2 and TRBJ2-5): GAGVSQSPSNKVTEKGKDVELRCDPISGHTALYWYRQSLGQGLEFLIYFQGNSAPDKSGLPSDRFSAERTGGSVSTLTIQRTQQEDSAVYLCASSFGETQYFGPGTRLLVL.

The chain carries TRBV11-3 and TRBJ2-3; D is undetermined. V lost 1 base and J lost 6, with 8 bases in between. Germline V lookup: CDR1 SGHNT, CDR2 YENEEA. The CDR3 is made up of 13 amino acids. In DNA, the CDR3 is TGTGCCAGCAGCTTAGGGCTGGGGGATACGCAGTATTTT. Encoded protein: CASSLGLGDTQYF.

The chain employs TRBV28 and TRBJ1-3; 7 nucleotides agree with TRBD1. V was pared by 5 bases and J by 3 bases, with 7 bases of the junction left unmatched. Germline CDR1 and CDR2: MDHEN and SYDVKM. The CDR3 totals 15 residues. The CDR3 bases are TGTGCCAGCAGTCCCGTAGGGGGCGATGGAAACACCATATATTTT. It encodes CASSPVGGDGNTIYF.

The chain links TRBV7-2 to TRBJ2-5; maybe TRBD1 (5 bases). V was shortened by 5 bases and J by 5 bases, with 12 bases between the two germline ends. The CDR3 loop spans 13 amino acids. Germline loops: CDR1 SGHTA, CDR2 FQGNSA. CDR3 sequence (DNA): TGTGCCAGCAGCCTCCAGGGTAGGGAGACCCAGTACTTC. It is translated as CASSLQGRETQYF.

In this sample, this clone turned up a few times. The V call is TRBV7-8, the J call TRBJ1-1, with D unclear. The CDR3 length is 12 residues. In germline, CDR1 is SGHVS, CDR2 FQNEAQ. The V and J ends lost 2 bases and 1 base respectively, with 2 bases between them. This chain's CDR3 is CASSLQNTEAFF. The CDR3 nucleotides read TGTGCCAGCAGCTTACAGAACACTGAAGCTTTCTTT.

The V gene is TRBV9, the J gene TRBJ1-2, with unresolved D. The V end lost 4 bases, the J end lost 8 bases, and 12 bases lay between the germline ends. Germline CDR1 is SGDLS and CDR2 is YYNGEE. The CDR3 has 12 residues. The CDR3, as DNA: TGTGCCAGCAGCCTAAACGTGGGCGGCTACACCTTC. It is translated as CASSLNVGGYTF.

Many counts were recorded for this clone. The J gene is TRBJ1-2, the V gene TRBV6-5; D is possibly TRBD1 (5 bases). Germline V gene sequence: CDR1 MNHEY, CDR2 SVGAGI. This CDR3 contains 16 residues. The V end lost 2 bases, the J end lost 8 bases, and 21 bases lay between the germline ends. Here the CDR3 reads CASSYSQQGRSGGYTF. CDR3 coding DNA: TGTGCCAGCAGTTACAGCCAGCAGGGCAGGTCGGGGGGCTACACCTTC.

This sequence joins TRBV5-1 and TRBJ2-1, with 10 bases aligning to TRBD1. Germline CDR1 reads SGHRS; CDR2 reads YFSETQ. The CDR3 extends over 16 amino acids. The J segment lost 4 bases and the V segment lost 0 bases, leaving 4 bases of the junction unmatched. Here the CDR3 reads CASSLATGGAYNEQFF. Here the CDR3 DNA reads TGCGCCAGCAGCTTGGCGACAGGGGGCGCTTACAATGAGCAGTTCTTC.

The rearrangement links TRBV6-1 to TRBJ1-5; possibly TRBD1 for D (5 bases). There are 19 residues in the CDR3. Trimming shortened V by 1 base and J by 0 bases, and 19 bases separated the two germline ends. Germline CDR1 is MNHNS and CDR2 is SASEGT. The CDR3 loop is CASSEEVGFDRYSNQPQHF. The CDR3 DNA sequence: TGTGCCAGCAGTGAAGAGGTCGGGTTCGACAGATATAGCAATCAGCCCCAGCATTTT.

The chain carries TRBV7-7 and TRBJ2-5, with 10 bases matching TRBD1. Unmatched junction bases numbered 8, after V lost 5 bases and J lost 5 bases. This CDR3 contains 15 residues. Germline V gene sequence: CDR1 SSHAT, CDR2 FNYEAQ (reference sequence). The CDR3 is CASSRRTGGVETQYF. The CDR3 bases are TGTGCCAGCAGCCGAAGGACAGGGGGTGTTGAGACCCAGTACTTC.

This clone was recorded once. The chain employs TRBV7-9 and TRBJ2-3; D unresolved. The germline gives CDR1 SEHNR, CDR2 FQNEAQ (reference sequence). The length of the CDR3 is 16 residues. The V end lost 1 base, the J end lost 3 bases, and 14 bases lay between the germline ends. The CDR3 sequence: CASSLGRSEWTDTQYF. CDR3 DNA sequence: TGTGCCAGCAGCTTAGGCAGGAGTGAGTGGACAGATACGCAGTATTTT.

The chain carries TRBV5-5 and TRBJ2-1, with unresolved D. The ends were cut back, 0 bases at V and 0 bases at J, with 10 bases in the middle. CDR3 size: 16 residues. CDR1 is SGHKS, CDR2 YYEKEE, per germline (reference sequence). CDR3 loop: CASSLGLSSSYNEQFF. The CDR3 bases are TGTGCCAGCAGCTTGGGACTGTCGAGCTCCTACAATGAGCAGTTCTTC.

This CDR3 is CASSRGASGRPSNEQFF. The CDR3 coding sequence is TGTGCCAGTAGTAGGGGGGCTAGCGGGAGGCCTTCCAATGAGCAGTTCTTC. This chain connects TRBV19 to TRBJ2-1; 11 bases align to TRBD2. V lost 4 bases and J lost 6; bases outside the gene matches: 11. Per germline, CDR1 LNHDA and CDR2 SQIVND (reference sequence). The length of the CDR3 is 17 residues.

This chain links TRBV9 with TRBJ2-4, with TRBD1 matching 9 bases. Looked up from germline, CDR1 is SGDLS and CDR2 is YYNGEE. The CDR3 runs to 16 residues. V dropped 4 bases and J dropped 6; count of bases not matched to a gene: 11. The CDR3 loop reads CASSQGTGKTRNIQYF. The CDR3 bases are TGTGCCAGCAGCCAAGGGACAGGGAAGACGAGAAACATTCAGTACTTC.

The chain links TRBV18 to TRBJ1-1, with unresolved D. Germline V lookup: CDR1 KGHSH, CDR2 LQKENI. V was trimmed by 1 base and J by 1 base, leaving 10 bases between them. The CDR3 sequence is 15 residues long. CDR3 nucleotides: TGTGCCAGCTCACCACAATTCGATCCGAACACTGAAGCTTTCTTT. Its translation: CASSPQFDPNTEAFF.

The genes are TRBV28 and TRBJ2-7; 10 bases line up with TRBD2. V gave up 4 bases and J gave up 3 bases; unmatched junction bases: 15. This CDR3 has 18 amino acids. Per germline, CDR1 MDHEN and CDR2 SYDVKM. The CDR3 spells CASSSTRLAGVSLYEQYF. The CDR3 DNA is TGTGCCAGCAGTTCGACCCGCCTAGCGGGAGTTTCCCTCTACGAGCAGTACTTC.

The chain has TRBV5-6 and TRBJ2-7, with 7 bases lining up with TRBD1. CDR3 length: 14 amino acids. Losses at the gene ends were 4 bases for V and 0 bases for J; bases not matched to a gene: 4. Germline lookup yields CDR1 SGHDT and CDR2 YYEEEE. The DNA of the CDR3 is TGTGCCAGCAGCCTGGGACAGCGCTCCTACGAGCAGTACTTC. Protein sequence: CASSLGQRSYEQYF.

This chain joins TRBV27 and TRBJ2-7, with 7 positions matching TRBD1. The CDR3 extends over 15 amino acids. Germline trimming cut 5 bases from V and 2 bases from J; bases unmatched to any gene: 9. From germline, CDR1 is MNHEY and CDR2 SMNVEV (reference sequence). The CDR3 is CASSTRTGGPYEQYF. The CDR3 DNA is TGTGCCAGCAGTACAAGGACAGGTGGTCCCTACGAGCAGTACTTC.

This rearrangement joins TRBV7-8 to TRBJ1-1; D is perhaps TRBD1 (5 bases). The germline V gene encodes CDR1 SGHVS and CDR2 FQNEAQ. V lost 0 bases to trimming and J lost 0 bases, with 17 bases between them. The CDR3 length is 18 residues. The chain's CDR3 is CASSLATWGGTMNTEAFF. DNA for the CDR3: TGTGCCAGCAGCTTAGCGACTTGGGGCGGTACCATGAACACTGAAGCTTTCTTT.

The chain joins TRBV5-1 to TRBJ2-7; 7 bases are a match to TRBD2. This CDR3 region has 15 residues. V lost 2 bases, J lost 3 bases, and 8 bases stayed unmatched. Per germline, CDR1 SGHRS and CDR2 YFSETQ. The DNA of the CDR3 is TGCGCCAGCAGCTTCCTAGGGACTAAGGTCTACGAGCAGTACTTC. Protein product: CASSFLGTKVYEQYF.